This T cell receptor (beta chain) was sequenced for a study of blood T cell repertoires in COVID-19 (dated by TCRdb to the early 2020s). As for the study more broadly: The collaborator samples originated in the United States, Italy and Spain and spanned the acute and convalescent phases of COVID-19. The material from the prospective study consisted of cDNA or gDNA derived from T cells, B-cell-depleted T cells, or PBMCs. Subjects who had been exposed to COVID-19, were actively infected with it, or had recovered from it provided the deeply sampled blood TCRbeta repertoires that made up the dataset. The repertoires were released in a freely available public database meant as a resource for research on the immune response to SARS-CoV-2. Samples came from the ongoing ImmuneRACE study (first 160 participants) plus 1,254 subjects from 6 global collaborators. The sample metadata nearly always contained a de-identified subject ID, COVID-19 status, age in years and sex. Where HLA class I and class II types were available, the types were taken from metadata supplied by the sample provider, not from assay-based typing.

The CDR3 goes from the cysteine to the phenylalanine over 18 residues. Solely the CDR3 DNA is kept, with 54 bases framed from the first base. V has 4 bases trimmed and J has 2 bases trimmed; junction bases matching no gene number 17. Looking up the germline V gene yields CDR1 SGDLS and CDR2 YYNGEE. Each collaborating institution followed its own protocols to collect whole blood in K2EDTA tubes. For TCRbeta analysis, collaborator samples were shipped as frozen whole blood, as isolated PBMCs, or as DNA extracted from either sample type. Worth noting for this clone: Its antigen is currently not known. No base qualities exist here, and no much larger clone lies one base off it.

Study-level results and caveats: How much clinical and demographic metadata was included differed by source and by participant, and the metadata was provided uncurated.

The immunoSEQ Assay, a bias-controlled multiplex PCR, was used to amplify TCRbeta CDR3 regions from genomic DNA. In the source study's methods: The number of nucleated cells in each sample was estimated from the amplification of reference gene primers within the assay. Sequence reads were collapsed and filtered to measure the absolute abundance of every unique TCRbeta CDR3 rearrangement. Productive Simpson clonality was computed per sample as the square root of Simpson's diversity index over productive rearrangements. TCRdb obtained this table from immuneACCESS and retained in-frame rearrangements with V and J assigned. These tables miss some clones; where compared with another copy, unresolved V genes account for less than half of the shortfall, and the remainder is unexplained. V and J calls and clone size are copied from that table; D and trimming were computed from the DNA. The table for this sample lists 95,000 to 150,000 clones; about 90% of them were counted only once. The top ten clones comprise less than 30% of the sample.

This TCR was sampled from a woman in her 70s with acute or convalescent COVID-19. Recombination joined TRBV9 with TRBJ1-1; TRBD1 lines up with 7 middle nucleotides. Sequenced: peripheral blood. This receptor carries the CDR3 CASSSRDRDPLDNTEAFF. The DNA is as follows: TGTGCCAGCAGCTCTCGAGACAGGGACCCACTAGACAACACTGAAGCTTTCTTT.